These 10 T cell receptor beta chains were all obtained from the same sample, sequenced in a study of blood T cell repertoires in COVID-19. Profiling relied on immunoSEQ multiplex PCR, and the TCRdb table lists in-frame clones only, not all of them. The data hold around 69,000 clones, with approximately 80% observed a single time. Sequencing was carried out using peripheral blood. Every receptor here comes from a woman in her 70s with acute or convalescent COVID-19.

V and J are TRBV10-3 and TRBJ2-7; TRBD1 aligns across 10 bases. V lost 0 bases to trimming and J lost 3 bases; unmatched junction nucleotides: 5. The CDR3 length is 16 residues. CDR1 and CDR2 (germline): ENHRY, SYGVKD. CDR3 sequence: CAISESGDRGSYEQYF. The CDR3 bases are TGTGCCATCAGTGAGTCTGGGGACAGGGGAAGCTACGAGCAGTACTTC.

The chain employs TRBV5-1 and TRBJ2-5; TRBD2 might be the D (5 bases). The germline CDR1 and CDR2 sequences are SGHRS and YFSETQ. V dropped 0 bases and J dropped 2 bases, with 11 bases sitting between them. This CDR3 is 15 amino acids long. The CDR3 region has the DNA TGCGCCAGCAGCTTGGGGGGAGTTAAGCAAGAGACCCAGTACTTC. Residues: CASSLGGVKQETQYF.

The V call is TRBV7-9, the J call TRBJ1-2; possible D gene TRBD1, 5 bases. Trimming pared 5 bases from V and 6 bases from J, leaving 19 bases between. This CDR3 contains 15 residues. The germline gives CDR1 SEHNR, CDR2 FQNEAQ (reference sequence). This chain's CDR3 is CASSPLGGTSHGYTF. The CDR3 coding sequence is TGTGCCAGCAGCCCCTTGGGGGGGACGAGCCATGGCTACACCTTC.

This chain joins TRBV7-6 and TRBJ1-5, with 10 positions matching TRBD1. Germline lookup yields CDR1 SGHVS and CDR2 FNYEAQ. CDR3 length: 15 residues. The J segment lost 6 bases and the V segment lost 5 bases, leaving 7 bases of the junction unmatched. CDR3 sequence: CASSVGTGEGQPQHF. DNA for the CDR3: TGTGCCAGCAGCGTCGGGACAGGGGAGGGTCAGCCCCAGCATTTT.

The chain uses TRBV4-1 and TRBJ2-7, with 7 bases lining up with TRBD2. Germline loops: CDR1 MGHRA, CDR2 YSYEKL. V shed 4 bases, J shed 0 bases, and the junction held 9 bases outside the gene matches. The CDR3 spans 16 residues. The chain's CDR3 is CASSRKTGGGSYEQYF. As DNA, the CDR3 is TGCGCCAGCAGCCGAAAGACGGGAGGAGGCTCCTACGAGCAGTACTTC.

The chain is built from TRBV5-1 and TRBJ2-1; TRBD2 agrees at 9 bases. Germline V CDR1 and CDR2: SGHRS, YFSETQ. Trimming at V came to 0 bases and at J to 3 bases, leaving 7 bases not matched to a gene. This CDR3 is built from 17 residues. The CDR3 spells CASSLVVAGVLYNEQFF. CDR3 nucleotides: TGCGCCAGCAGCTTGGTGGTAGCGGGAGTGCTCTACAATGAGCAGTTCTTC.

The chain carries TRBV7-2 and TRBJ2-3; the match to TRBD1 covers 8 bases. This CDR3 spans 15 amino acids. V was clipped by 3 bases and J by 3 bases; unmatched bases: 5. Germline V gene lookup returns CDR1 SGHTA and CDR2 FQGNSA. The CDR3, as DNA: TGTGCCAGCAGCTTGGGCAGGGGGCGTACAGATACGCAGTATTTT. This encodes CASSLGRGRTDTQYF.

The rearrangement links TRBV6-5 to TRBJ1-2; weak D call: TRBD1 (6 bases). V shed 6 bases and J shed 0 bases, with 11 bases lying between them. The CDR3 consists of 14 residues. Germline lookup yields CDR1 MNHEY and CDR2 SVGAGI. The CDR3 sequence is CASRAGAPNYGYTF. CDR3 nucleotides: TGTGCCAGCAGGGCGGGGGCTCCTAACTATGGCTACACCTTC.

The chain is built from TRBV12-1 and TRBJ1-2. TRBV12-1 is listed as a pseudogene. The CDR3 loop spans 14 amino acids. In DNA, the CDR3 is TGTGCCAGCAGCTTTGTTACAGCGGTCTATGGCTACACCTTC. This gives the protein CASSFVTAVYGYTF.

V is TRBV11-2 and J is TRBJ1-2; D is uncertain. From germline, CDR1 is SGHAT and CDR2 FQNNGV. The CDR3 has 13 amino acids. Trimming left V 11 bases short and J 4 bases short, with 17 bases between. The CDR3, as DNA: TGTGCCGCGGGAGGTCTCTGGGGCTATGGCTACACCTTC. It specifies CAAGGLWGYGYTF.